Following are 17 T cell receptor beta chains from one sample sequenced in a study of molecular identifiers for immune sequencing clone quantification. One entry per CDR3 protein, called by TCRdb with MiXCR from the PCR reads. The sample holds about 97,000 distinct CDR3 sequences, 20% to 30% seen once. The sample consisted of naive CD8+ T cells from blood, with Jurkat cell RNA spiked in. As to subset: FACS-sorted CD8+CD4-CCR7+CD45RA+ naive T cells. Every receptor here comes from a human donor in good health. Some libraries in this study had Jurkat cell RNA spiked in.

This clonotype was picked up a small number of times. The V gene is TRBV27, the J gene TRBJ2-7; TRBD2 matches at 9 bases. The germline V gene encodes CDR1 MNHEY and CDR2 SMNVEV (reference sequence). J gave up 4 bases and V 5 bases, and 9 bases lay outside the gene matches. This CDR3 has 15 residues. As DNA, the CDR3 is TGTGCCAGCAGTGCAGGACTAGCGTGGAGGTACGAGCAGTACTTC. Encoded protein: CASSAGLAWRYEQYF.

This clonotype was observed a few times. The rearrangement uses TRBV3-1 and TRBJ2-2, with TRBD2 matching 9 bases. CDR1 and CDR2 from the germline V gene are LGHDT and YNNKEL (reference sequence). After removal of 0 bases from V and 0 bases from J, the junction contained 8 bases not matched to a gene. The CDR3 is 19 amino acids. DNA of the CDR3: TGTGCCAGCAGCCAAGATAGACTAGCGGTATTACCGAACACCGGGGAGCTGTTTTTT. It translates to CASSQDRLAVLPNTGELFF.

A note on this clonotype: This may arise from a read error, as a much more abundant clone is one base away. This sequence joins TRBV30 and TRBJ2-1; TRBD1 agrees at 8 bases. The length of the CDR3 is 14 residues. With V trimmed by 1 base and J by 5 bases, 4 bases remained unmatched. Germline CDR1 reads GTSNPN; CDR2 reads SVGIG (reference sequence). Written as DNA, the CDR3 is TGTGCCTGGAGTGGGGGACAGGAGAACAATGAGCAGTTCTTC. Its protein product is CAWSGGQENNEQFF.

This clonotype was detected ten times or more. V and J are TRBV2 and TRBJ2-3; D gene unclear. V lost 1 base and J lost 0, with 11 bases in between. CDR3 length: 16 amino acids. The germline gives CDR1 SNHLY, CDR2 FYNNEI. The CDR3 loop reads CASSEGISPSTDTQYF. The CDR3 nucleotides read TGTGCCAGCAGTGAAGGGATCAGCCCTAGCACAGATACGCAGTATTTT. The whole variable domain, remainder taken from reference TRBV2 and TRBJ2-3, is EPEVTQTPSHQVTQMGQEVILRCVPISNHLYFYWYRQILGQKVEFLVSFYNNEISEKSEIFDDQFSVERPDGSNFTLKIRSTKLEDSAMYFCASSEGISPSTDTQYFGPGTRLTVL.

This clonotype occurred a few times. V gene TRBV6-4 combines with J gene TRBJ1-6; perhaps TRBD1 as D (5 bases). This CDR3 has 15 residues. Germline assignment: CDR1 MRHNA and CDR2 SNTAGT. Trimming took off 0 bases at V and 10 bases at J, with 13 bases between the two ends. As DNA, the CDR3 is TGTGCCAGCAGTGACTCCTACAGGACTGGCTCACCCCTCCACTTT. Its translation is CASSDSYRTGSPLHF.

This clonotype was detected many times. The rearrangement joins TRBV6-2 or TRBV6-3 to TRBJ2-7; the D gene could be TRBD1 or TRBD2 (5 bases each). CDR3 size: 11 residues. CDR1 is MNHEY, CDR2 SVGEGT, per germline. Trimming took 7 bases from V and 6 from J, leaving 10 bases between them. The CDR3 nucleotides read TGTGCCAGCACCACGAGGGGCGAGCAGTACTTC. Encoded protein: CASTTRGEQYF.

This clonotype was observed a handful of times. V gene TRBV5-6 combines with J gene TRBJ2-7; TRBD2 matches 10 bases. CDR1 and CDR2 from the germline V gene are SGHDT and YYEEEE. The CDR3 spans 16 residues. Unmatched junction bases numbered 3, after V lost 0 bases and J lost 0 bases. CDR3: CASSLGLAGHSYEQYF. CDR3 nucleotides: TGTGCCAGCAGCTTGGGACTAGCGGGTCACTCCTACGAGCAGTACTTC.

A remark on this clonotype: This may arise from a read error, as a much more abundant clone is one base away. The V call is TRBV19, the J call TRBJ2-3; D is unresolved. The germline CDR1 and CDR2 sequences are LNHDA and SQIVND (reference sequence). The CDR3 runs to 14 residues. DNA of the CDR3: TGTGCCAGTAGTATACTACATGGCACAGATACGCGGTATTTT. It specifies CASSILHGTDTRYF. Complete variable domain (other parts from reference TRBV19 and TRBJ2-3): DGGITQSPKYLFRKEGQNVTLSCEQNLNHDAMYWYRQDPGQGLRLIYYSQIVNDFQKGDIAEGYSVSREKKESFPLTVTSAQKNPTAFYLCASSILHGTDTRYFGPGTRLTVL.

Many counts were recorded for this clonotype. The V gene is TRBV27, the J gene TRBJ2-7; the D is unclear. The germline CDR1 and CDR2 sequences are MNHEY and SMNVEV (reference sequence). Trimming cost V 3 bases and J 8 bases, with 11 bases left between them. This CDR3 is built from 12 residues. As DNA, the CDR3 is TGTGCCAGCAGTTTCCCATCTGGCCAGCAGTACTTC. It encodes CASSFPSGQQYF.

Details on this clonotype: At one end the junction does not follow the germline gene, possibly because of a read error. This chain connects TRBV2 to TRBJ2-7; 11 positions match TRBD1. Germline CDR1 is SNHLY and CDR2 is FYNNEI. CDR3 length: 14 residues. This chain's CDR3 is CANSAGTGGYKQYF. In DNA, the CDR3 is TGTGCCAACAGTGCCGGGACAGGGGGGTACAAGCAGTACTTC.

The V call is TRBV7-2, the J call TRBJ2-2; no clear D gene. Trimming removed 3 bases from V and 4 bases from J, with 18 bases in between. The CDR3 runs 17 residues. Germline V CDR1 and CDR2: SGHTA, FQGNSA. CDR3 amino acids: CASSFPIQLTGTGELFF. The CDR3 coding sequence is TGTGCCAGCAGCTTTCCGATACAACTAACTGGCACCGGGGAGCTGTTTTTT.

This clonotype was counted many times. The chain carries TRBV27 and TRBJ2-7; either TRBD1 or TRBD2 may supply D (5 bases each). V was cut by 2 bases and J by 5 bases, with 13 bases left in between. This CDR3 is 14 amino acids long. Germline V CDR1 and CDR2: MNHEY, SMNVEV (reference sequence). This CDR3 is CASSLTGALDEQYF. The CDR3 DNA follows: TGTGCCAGCAGTTTAACCGGGGCCCTAGACGAGCAGTACTTC.

This clonotype was detected only a few times. The chain employs TRBV4-1 and TRBJ2-7; maybe TRBD1 (5 bases). The length of the CDR3 is 16 residues. V dropped 1 base and J dropped 0 bases, with 13 bases sitting between them. Germline-derived CDR1 and CDR2 are MGHRA and YSYEKL. Here the CDR3 reads CASSQAPQGHSYEQYF. In DNA, the CDR3 is TGCGCCAGCAGCCAAGCCCCCCAGGGCCACTCCTACGAGCAGTACTTC.

The table lists this clonotype with many counts. This chain links TRBV20-1 with TRBJ2-7; 8 bases fit TRBD2. The CDR3 is made up of 13 amino acids. The trim removed 3 bases at V and 2 bases at J, leaving 3 bases unmatched. CDR1 is DFQATT and CDR2 is SNEGSKA in the germline V gene (reference sequence). DNA for the CDR3: TGCAGTGCTAGTAGCGGGGCCACCTACGAGCAGTACTTC. Translating it yields CSASSGATYEQYF.

This clonotype has a count of ten or more. This chain connects TRBV4-1 to TRBJ2-7, with TRBD1 matching over 11 bases. The germline CDR1 and CDR2 sequences are MGHRA and YSYEKL. With 0 bases clipped from V and 7 bases from J, the junction kept 8 bases outside the gene matches. The CDR3 contains 16 residues. The CDR3: CASSQDLGQGAGEQYF. Here the CDR3 DNA reads TGCGCCAGCAGCCAAGATTTAGGACAGGGGGCCGGGGAGCAGTACTTC.

As to this clonotype: A read error may account for a junction end that differs from germline. V usage is TRBV28 and J usage is TRBJ1-5; 7 bases line up with TRBD1. Germline CDR1 is MDHEN and CDR2 is SYDVKM. The CDR3 spans 17 residues. The CDR3 spells CASSPGGVGYSNPPQHF. The CDR3 DNA reads as TGTGCCAGCAGTCCAGGGGGTGTTGGGTATAGCAATCCGCCCCAGCATTTT.

Only a few counts were recorded for this clonotype. The rearrangement joins TRBV11-2 to TRBJ1-1, with D perhaps matching TRBD1 (5 bases). V was clipped by 1 base and J by 11 bases, with 17 bases between them. The CDR3 length is 14 residues. CDR1 and CDR2 (germline): SGHAT, FQNNGV. The chain's CDR3 is CASSLVAGTVLAFF. The CDR3 DNA reads TGTGCCAGCAGCTTAGTAGCGGGGACGGTGTTGGCTTTCTTT.